What follows are 30 T cell receptor beta chains derived from one specimen sequenced in a study of CD8+ T cells in alopecia areata. The treatment denotes: oral pan-JAK inhibitor, 5-10 mg twice daily. Investigators isolated RNA and reverse transcribed it into cDNA to act as the sequencing template. Sequencing was performed with immunoSEQ multiplex PCR; in TCRdb, only in-frame clones are kept and a portion is missing. The sample carries about 180,000 clones, 45% to 60% recorded once. Sequenced here: CD8+ T cells sorted from blood, sampled at roughly week 52, from a patient treated with tofacitinib. These receptors were taken from a human donor with alopecia areata.

The chain combines TRBV29-1 with TRBJ2-2; either TRBD1 or TRBD2 may supply D (5 bases each). Between the trimmed V and J ends, which lost 5 bases and 4 bases, there was a span of 14 bases. Germline assignment: CDR1 SQVTM and CDR2 ANQGSEA. This CDR3 comprises 14 residues. CDR3 DNA sequence: TGCAGCGTTTTAGAGGGGCGAGGCACCGGGGAGCTGTTTTTT. It codes for CSVLEGRGTGELFF.

The table lists this clone with a few counts. The chain is built from TRBV7-9 and TRBJ2-3, with a weak D call TRBD1 (6 bases). Germline V gene data show CDR1 as SEHNR and CDR2 as FQNEAQ (reference sequence). The CDR3 contains 11 residues. CDR3 amino acids: CAQGQGDTQYF. In DNA, the CDR3 is TGTGCTCAGGGACAAGGAGATACGCAGTATTTT. Full variable domain (rest looked up from reference TRBV7-9 and TRBJ2-3): DTGVSQNPRHKITKRGQNVTFRCDPISEHNRLYWYRQTLGQGPEFLTYFQNEAQLEKSRLLSDRFSAERPKGSFSTLEIQRTEQGDSAMYLCAQGQGDTQYFGPGTRLTVL.

In DNA form, the CDR3 reads TGTGCCAGCAGCTTATTTTCCACCGAGCAGTACTTC. Amino acids: CASSLFSTEQYF. This chain uses TRBV7-9 with TRBJ2-7; no clear D. Trimming took 2 bases from V and 6 from J, leaving 8 bases between them. The germline gives CDR1 SEHNR, CDR2 FQNEAQ (reference sequence). The CDR3 has 12 residues.

The chain carries TRBV13 and TRBJ1-2, with D unclear. V lost 1 base and J lost 7, with 13 bases in between. CDR1 and CDR2 (germline): PRHDT, FYEKMQ (reference sequence). There are 14 residues in the CDR3. The CDR3 sequence is CASSLVVTFGGYTF. The CDR3, as DNA: TGTGCCAGCAGCTTAGTAGTGACCTTCGGTGGCTACACCTTC. Using reference TRBV13 and TRBJ1-2 for the parts outside the CDR3, the full variable domain is AAGVIQSPRHLIKEKRETATLKCYPIPRHDTVYWYQQGPGQDPQFLISFYEKMQSDKGSIPDRFSAQQFSDYHSELNMSSLELGDSALYFCASSLVVTFGGYTFGSGTRLTVV.

The chain couples TRBV7-9 to TRBJ2-5; TRBD2 is a possible D gene (5 bases). Trimming shortened V by 6 bases and J by 2 bases, and 16 bases separated the two germline ends. Germline CDR1 is SEHNR and CDR2 is FQNEAQ (reference sequence). This CDR3 region has 15 residues. The CDR3 coding sequence is TGTGCCAGCAGGGACTCTTTTCGTGATCAAGAGACCCAGTACTTC. Translated, it gives CASRDSFRDQETQYF.

This rearrangement joins TRBV7-8 to TRBJ1-1, with 7 nucleotides matching TRBD1. Germline assignment: CDR1 SGHVS and CDR2 FQNEAQ. The J segment lost 2 bases and the V segment lost 4 bases, leaving 7 bases of the junction unmatched. The CDR3 is 15 amino acids. This chain's CDR3 is CASSSPYRGNTEAFF. For the CDR3, the DNA is TGTGCCAGCAGCTCCCCGTACAGGGGAAACACTGAAGCTTTCTTT.

V is TRBV6-1 and J is TRBJ2-5; 8 nucleotides line up with TRBD1. The germline gives CDR1 MNHNS, CDR2 SASEGT. This CDR3 region has 14 residues. V lost 4 bases to trimming and J lost 5 bases; unmatched junction nucleotides: 6. In DNA, the CDR3 is TGTGCCAGCAGTGCGGACAGGGTCTCGGAGACCCAGTACTTC. It is translated as CASSADRVSETQYF.

This clone is a singleton in its sample. The chain has TRBV6-1 and TRBJ2-7, with 10 positions matching TRBD2. The CDR3 is made up of 15 amino acids. CDR1 is MNHNS, CDR2 SASEGT, per germline. Unmatched junction bases numbered 6, after V lost 3 bases and J lost 4 bases. CDR3 bases: TGTGCCAGCAGTGATCAGCGGGGGGGACTTTACGAGCAGTACTTC. Residues: CASSDQRGGLYEQYF.

This clone was found once. V gene TRBV7-3 combines with J gene TRBJ2-3; no definite D call. The CDR3 totals 14 residues. The V end was cut by 1 base, the J end by 2 bases, with 7 bases between. Germline values: CDR1 SGHTA, CDR2 FQGTGA. CDR3 protein: CASSLRNPTDTQYF. Written as DNA, the CDR3 is TGTGCCAGCAGCTTAAGAAACCCCACAGATACGCAGTATTTT.

The rearrangement uses TRBV2 and TRBJ2-3; D remains unclear. Trimming pared 10 bases from V and 6 bases from J, leaving 23 bases between. CDR3 length: 15 amino acids. Per germline, CDR1 SNHLY and CDR2 FYNNEI. The CDR3 spells CAISPLDLFADTQYF. In DNA, the CDR3 is TGTGCCATCTCTCCGCTAGACCTCTTTGCCGATACGCAGTATTTT.

A few counts support this clone. V gene TRBV7-8 combines with J gene TRBJ2-3; D is ambiguous. The CDR3 runs 13 residues. Trimming cost V 5 bases and J 0 bases, with 6 bases left between them. Germline V CDR1 and CDR2: SGHVS, FQNEAQ. The CDR3 sequence: CASSHDSTDTQYF. The CDR3 DNA sequence: TGTGCCAGCAGCCACGATAGCACAGATACGCAGTATTTT.

Only a few counts were recorded for this clone. The rearrangement links TRBV5-1 to TRBJ1-4; TRBD1 is a possible D gene (5 bases). The V and J ends lost 4 bases and 4 bases respectively, with 20 bases between them. Looked up from germline, CDR1 is SGHRS and CDR2 is YFSETQ. This CDR3 region has 17 residues. The CDR3 is CASSRLNSGTDNEKLFF. The CDR3 bases are TGCGCCAGCAGCCGACTAAACTCCGGGACGGATAATGAAAAACTGTTTTTT.

In its sample, this clone was seen once. The chain couples TRBV27 to TRBJ2-1; a possible D gene is TRBD2 (5 bases). The V and J ends lost 2 bases and 12 bases respectively, with 8 bases between them. The CDR3 length is 11 residues. Germline CDR1 reads MNHEY; CDR2 reads SMNVEV (reference sequence). The CDR3 DNA sequence: TGTGCCAGCAGTTTAGGCGGGCCGCAGTTCTTC. Translating it yields CASSLGGPQFF.

This rearrangement joins TRBV13 to TRBJ1-1; perhaps TRBD1 as D (5 bases). Germline CDR1 PRHDT, CDR2 FYEKMQ (reference sequence). Trimming took 3 bases from V and 4 from J, leaving 12 bases between them. The CDR3 is made up of 14 amino acids. As DNA, the CDR3 is TGTGCCAGCAGCTTGGGAGGGGCGGTCACTGAAGCTTTCTTT. Its protein product is CASSLGGAVTEAFF.

This clone was seen once. This chain links TRBV27 with TRBJ2-7, with D perhaps given as TRBD1 or TRBD2 (5 bases each). Trimming left V 0 bases short and J 6 bases short, with 18 bases between. This CDR3 has 16 residues. CDR1 MNHEY and CDR2 SMNVEV come from the germline V gene (reference sequence). CDR3 region: CASSLSPPGPRGEQYF. As DNA, the CDR3 is TGTGCCAGCAGTTTATCTCCCCCGGGACCCCGGGGCGAGCAGTACTTC.

The V and J genes are TRBV6-1 and TRBJ2-7, with TRBD2 matching over 7 bases. Germline V lookup: CDR1 MNHNS, CDR2 SASEGT. This CDR3 contains 14 residues. The J segment lost 0 bases and the V segment lost 6 bases, leaving 5 bases of the junction unmatched. CDR3: CASRMSGDSYEQYF. CDR3 sequence (DNA): TGTGCCAGCAGGATGAGCGGGGACTCCTACGAGCAGTACTTC.

The rearrangement uses TRBV6-5 and TRBJ2-5; D is unclear. The CDR3 is 14 residues long. From germline, CDR1 is MNHEY and CDR2 SVGAGI. Trimming shortened V by 6 bases and J by 5 bases, and 16 bases separated the two germline ends. CDR3 loop: CASSQIVRRETQYF. The CDR3 DNA sequence: TGTGCCAGCAGCCAGATTGTCAGGCGGGAGACCCAGTACTTC.

This clone was observed a few times. The gene calls are TRBV4-3 and TRBJ2-2, with unresolved D. The ends were cut back, 0 bases at V and 2 bases at J, with 19 bases in the middle. The CDR3 loop spans 19 amino acids. Germline CDR1 is LGHNA and CDR2 is YSLEER. The CDR3 bases are TGCGCCAGCAGCCAAGATACAGTGGCCGCTATCTCTAACACCGGGGAGCTGTTTTTT. Translation: CASSQDTVAAISNTGELFF.

The chain combines TRBV16 with TRBJ1-4; no reliable D call. Germline V gene sequence: CDR1 KGHSY, CDR2 FQNENV. V lost 2 bases and J lost 7, with 5 bases in between. The CDR3 is made up of 12 amino acids. In DNA form, the CDR3 reads TGTGCCAGCAGCCAAATGATTGAAAAACTGTTTTTT. Its translation is CASSQMIEKLFF.

This clone has only a few counts. This chain joins TRBV5-1 and TRBJ2-7; D is uncertain. The germline gives CDR1 SGHRS, CDR2 YFSETQ. Trimming stripped 4 bases from V and 7 bases from J, with 18 bases between. The CDR3 is 14 amino acids. The CDR3 nucleotides read TGCGCCAGCAGCCCGGCACGCACCCTCGAGGAGCAGTACTTC. Protein product: CASSPARTLEEQYF.

The chain uses TRBV9 and TRBJ1-1, with TRBD1 identical over 7 bases. The CDR3 contains 16 residues. Germline V CDR1 and CDR2: SGDLS, YYNGEE. V gave up 0 bases and J gave up 1 base; unmatched junction bases: 6. The CDR3 loop reads CASSVGPTGTNTEAFF. CDR3 sequence (DNA): TGTGCCAGCAGCGTAGGTCCGACAGGGACGAACACTGAAGCTTTCTTT.

The V and J genes are TRBV29-1 and TRBJ1-2; D not certain. Germline V gene lookup returns CDR1 SQVTM and CDR2 ANQGSEA. V was clipped by 4 bases and J by 4 bases, with 13 bases between them. There are 13 residues in the CDR3. The CDR3 protein is CSVVTELIYGYTF. The CDR3 nucleotides read TGCAGCGTTGTCACAGAACTTATCTATGGCTACACCTTC.

This clone was found a few times. V and J are TRBV27 and TRBJ2-7, with 7 bases matching TRBD2. The CDR3 runs to 15 residues. V gave up 0 bases and J gave up 4 bases; unmatched junction bases: 6. CDR1 MNHEY and CDR2 SMNVEV come from the germline V gene (reference sequence). CDR3 nucleotide sequence: TGTGCCAGCAGTTTATCGTCCCTAGCGGAGTACGAGCAGTACTTC. Protein sequence: CASSLSSLAEYEQYF.

As to this clone: This may be a read error, as it is one base from a much larger clone. Other DNA sequences within the sample encode an identical CDR3. This rearrangement joins TRBV7-8 to TRBJ2-3, with 13 bases aligning to TRBD2. The CDR3 has 16 amino acids. Germline V lookup: CDR1 SGHVS, CDR2 FQNEAQ. This chain's CDR3 is CASSQGRLAGGDTQYF. CDR3 coding DNA: TGCGCCAGCAGCCAAGGTAGACTAGCGGGGGGAGATACGCAGTATTTT.

The rearrangement joins TRBV13 to TRBJ2-7, with 8 nucleotides matching TRBD1. The CDR3 has 15 amino acids. Germline CDR1 PRHDT, CDR2 FYEKMQ (reference sequence). Unmatched junction bases numbered 5, after V lost 4 bases and J lost 0 bases. CDR3 in DNA: TGTGCCAGCAGCTGGGGACAGGAAGTCTCCTACGAGCAGTACTTC. Protein: CASSWGQEVSYEQYF.

This clone appeared once. The chain recombines TRBV6-6 with TRBJ1-2; 8 positions match TRBD1. The V and J ends lost 4 bases and 2 bases, in that order; junction bases with no gene match: 3. This CDR3 has 14 residues. Germline V CDR1 and CDR2: MNHNY, SVGAGI (reference sequence). In DNA, the CDR3 is TGTGCCAGCAGTTCGGACAGGGCAAACTATGGCTACACCTTC. Translation: CASSSDRANYGYTF.

The rearrangement links TRBV11-2 to TRBJ2-3, with 8 nucleotides matching TRBD2. Looked up from germline, CDR1 is SGHAT and CDR2 is FQNNGV. V shed 2 bases and J 1 base; nucleotides not matched to a gene: 5. CDR3 size: 16 residues. This CDR3 is CASSLPGTRRTDTQYF. The CDR3 DNA reads as TGTGCCAGCAGCTTACCTGGGACTAGACGCACAGATACGCAGTATTTT.

This clone was detected only a few times. The chain joins TRBV4-1 to TRBJ1-3; weak D call: TRBD1 (6 bases). Germline V CDR1 and CDR2: MGHRA, YSYEKL. With 4 bases removed from V and 0 bases from J, the gap between germline ends came to 13 bases. There are 16 residues in the CDR3. CDR3 protein: CASSPRQALSGNTIYF. CDR3 sequence (DNA): TGCGCCAGCAGCCCTAGACAGGCCCTCTCTGGAAACACCATATATTTT.

The chain has TRBV29-1 and TRBJ2-1; possible D gene TRBD1, 5 bases. Germline CDR1 is SQVTM and CDR2 is ANQGSEA. This CDR3 has 14 residues. V lost 6 bases to trimming and J lost 7 bases, with 19 bases between them. CDR3 sequence: CSVARGELGNEQFF. DNA for the CDR3: TGCAGCGTCGCAAGGGGTGAATTAGGGAATGAGCAGTTCTTC.

The V call is TRBV5-4, the J call TRBJ2-1, with TRBD1 matching over 9 bases. Per the germline V gene, CDR1 is SGHNT and CDR2 is YYREEE (reference sequence). The CDR3 is 16 residues long. The J segment lost 3 bases and the V segment lost 3 bases, leaving 7 bases of the junction unmatched. The CDR3 DNA sequence: TGTGCCAGCAGCTGGAACAGGGGGCAAGTCTACAATGAGCAGTTCTTC. Its translation is CASSWNRGQVYNEQFF. Complete variable domain (other parts from reference TRBV5-4 and TRBJ2-1): ETGVTQSPTHLIKTRGQQVTLRCSSQSGHNTVSWYQQALGQGPQFIFQYYREEENGRGNFPPRFSGLQFPNYSSELNVNALELDDSALYLCASSWNRGQVYNEQFFGPGTRLTVL.